This T cell receptor (beta chain) is drawn from a study of graft-versus-host responses after intestinal transplantation. Study-wide context: All recipients were given anti-thymocyte globulin induction, and tacrolimus and steroids were then administered for 3 to 4 years. General study results and limits: GvH clones occurred in recipient marrow; some first appeared in ileum or blood. Individuals carrying graft-donor T cell macrochimerism showed high graft-versus-host to host-versus-graft clonal ratios in allografts.

Repertoires were generated with immunoSEQ multiplex PCR, while TCRdb's copy carries only in-frame clones and drops some. The table records roughly 50,000 clones, 80% to 95% of them present only once. V dropped 0 bases and J dropped 4 bases, with 3 bases sitting between them. This CDR3 has 11 amino acids. Looked up from germline, CDR1 is DFQATT and CDR2 is SNEGSKA (reference sequence). About this clone itself: The antigen is undetermined. Other DNA sequences in this specimen translate into the identical CDR3.

This sequence was found in a human donor who was the organ donor for an intestinal transplant. V gene TRBV20-1 combines with J gene TRBJ2-5; D remains ambiguous. The sample consisted of unstimulated CD4+ T cells sorted from spleen or lymph node cells, taken before transplant. CDR3 in amino acids: CSARDRETQYF. DNA of the CDR3: TGCAGTGCTAGAGATAGAGAGACCCAGTACTTC.